Below are 5 T cell receptor beta chains sequenced from a single sample in a study of Tregs in tolerant kidney transplant recipients. Only in-frame clones appear in the TCRdb table, and some are missing; sequencing was by immunoSEQ multiplex PCR. In the table there are about 15,000 clones, about 53% of which are singletons. CFSE-labeled recipient PBMCs were cultured more than 5 days with irradiated graft donor PBMCs, then FACS-sorted. The antigens for these receptors are not known. Sequences were derived from CD4+ T cells from blood cultured with allogeneic cells, sampled before the transplant. The receptor set was obtained from a human patient who received a combined kidney and bone marrow transplant.

The V and J genes are TRBV28 and TRBJ1-2; 7 nucleotides agree with TRBD1. The CDR3 is 17 residues long. With V trimmed by 6 bases and J by 5 bases, 18 bases remained unmatched. The germline CDR1 and CDR2 sequences are MDHEN and SYDVKM. As DNA, the CDR3 is TGTGCCAGCAGCCCTTATCCCGGGACAGACTATCCATATGGCTACACCTTC. Residues: CASSPYPGTDYPYGYTF.

This clone was found once. The rearrangement uses TRBV18 and TRBJ1-2, with 9 bases matching TRBD1. Germline V gene sequence: CDR1 KGHSH, CDR2 LQKENI. Trimming took 4 bases from V and 10 from J; bases not matched to a gene: 7. The CDR3 has 13 residues. The CDR3 reads CASSLRTGDDYTF. Written as DNA, the CDR3 is TGTGCCAGCTCACTAAGGACAGGGGATGACTACACCTTC.

This sequence joins TRBV28 and TRBJ1-2, with 7 bases that match TRBD1. The CDR3 has 16 amino acids. V dropped 4 bases and J dropped 0; count of bases not matched to a gene: 8. Germline V gene data show CDR1 as MDHEN and CDR2 as SYDVKM. CDR3 sequence (DNA): TGTGCCAGCAGTTCCCCAGGGACAGTCCCTAACTATGGCTACACCTTC. Its translation is CASSSPGTVPNYGYTF.

Judged by abundance, this clone is medium-sized (0.01 to 0.1%). V and J are TRBV6-5 and TRBJ1-2; 8 positions match TRBD1. Per germline, CDR1 MNHEY and CDR2 SVGAGI. Losses at the gene ends were 0 bases for V and 4 bases for J; bases not matched to a gene: 7. This CDR3 comprises 16 residues. CDR3 coding DNA: TGTGCCAGCAGTTACTCCGGAGACAGGGGCCTCTATGGCTACACCTTC. Its protein is CASSYSGDRGLYGYTF.

The rearrangement links TRBV28 to TRBJ1-3; 7 bases align to TRBD1. The CDR3 extends over 14 amino acids. Germline trimming cut 3 bases from V and 8 bases from J; bases unmatched to any gene: 7. Germline lookup yields CDR1 MDHEN and CDR2 SYDVKM. As DNA, the CDR3 is TGTGCCAGCAGTTTGTCCCCACAGGGGTACACCATATATTTT. Protein product: CASSLSPQGYTIYF.